Listed below are T cell receptor beta chains from one sample, sequenced in a study of CD8 T cells in ankylosing spondylitis. TCRdb itself ran the 5' RACE reads through MiXCR, one entry per CDR3 protein. The data contain about 400,000 distinct CDR3 sequences, around 22% of them singletons. The sequenced material came from blood, either unsorted or a sorted T cell fraction (not recorded which). Every receptor here comes from a male donor with ankylosing spondylitis. CDR3s include the opening cysteine and the closing phenylalanine or tryptophan. D genes are given only for firm matches. Expanded clones get a size class; other rows say once, few or many, or leave the size out.

j_call: TRBJ2-4
v_call: TRBV19
clone_size: few
d_call: -
cdr3_nt: TGTGCCAGTAGTGGGCCCCCGAGGGGAATCAAAAACATTCAGTACTTC
cdr3_aa: CASSGPPRGIKNIQYF

j_call: TRBJ2-2
v_call: TRBV5-1
clone_size: many
d_call: -
cdr3_nt: TGCGCCAGCAGTTGGCAGGCGAACACCGGGGAGCTGTTTTTT
cdr3_aa: CASSWQANTGELFF

j_call: TRBJ2-2
v_call: TRBV2
clone_size: few
d_call: -
cdr3_nt: TGTGCCAGCAGTCCTCGGGGGCCCGGGGAGCTGTTTTTT
cdr3_aa: CASSPRGPGELFF

j_call: TRBJ2-6
v_call: TRBV27
clone_size: -
d_call: -
cdr3_nt: TGTGCCAGCAGTCGTGACAGAGACTCTGGGGCCAACGTCCTGACTTTC
cdr3_aa: CASSRDRDSGANVLTF

j_call: TRBJ2-1
v_call: TRBV7-2
clone_size: many
d_call: -
cdr3_nt: TGTGCCAGCAGCTCGGACAGAAACAATGAGCAGTTCTTC
cdr3_aa: CASSSDRNNEQFF

j_call: TRBJ1-3
v_call: TRBV12-3/TRBV12-4
clone_size: -
d_call: -
cdr3_nt: TGTGCCAGCAGCGGACTACCCTCTGGAAACACCATATATTTT
cdr3_aa: CASSGLPSGNTIYF

j_call: TRBJ2-7
v_call: TRBV9
clone_size: -
d_call: TRBD1
cdr3_nt: TGTGCCAGCAGCGTATCAGGACAGGGGATCCACGAGCAGTACTTC
cdr3_aa: CASSVSGQGIHEQYF

j_call: TRBJ2-3
v_call: TRBV20-1
clone_size: -
d_call: -
cdr3_nt: TGCAGTGCTAGAGACCCCGCCGGAAGCGATACGCAGTATTTT
cdr3_aa: CSARDPAGSDTQYF

j_call: TRBJ2-5
v_call: TRBV6-1
clone_size: -
d_call: TRBD2
cdr3_nt: TGTGCCAGCAGAAAGGGGAATAGCGGGAGTACGGGCTTCCAAGAGACCCAGTACTTC
cdr3_aa: CASRKGNSGSTGFQETQYF

j_call: TRBJ2-1
v_call: TRBV29-1
clone_size: many
d_call: TRBD2
cdr3_nt: TGCAGCGTCCGGACTAGCGGTTCCCTGAGCTCCTACAATGAGCAGTTCTTC
cdr3_aa: CSVRTSGSLSSYNEQFF

j_call: TRBJ2-7
v_call: TRBV5-6
clone_size: -
d_call: -
cdr3_nt: TGTGCCAGCAGCTTGGTAGGCGGGGCCTTTCCCGAGCAGTACTTC
cdr3_aa: CASSLVGGAFPEQYF

j_call: TRBJ2-1
v_call: TRBV7-3
clone_size: few
d_call: -
cdr3_nt: TGTGCCAGCAGCTTAACGAGAGAGGGAGTCGAGTTCTTC
cdr3_aa: CASSLTREGVEFF

j_call: TRBJ2-3
v_call: TRBV18
clone_size: -
d_call: -
cdr3_nt: TGTGCCAGCTCACCACCCGGGGGCCTCACAGATACGCAGTATTTT
cdr3_aa: CASSPPGGLTDTQYF

j_call: TRBJ1-2
v_call: TRBV20-1
clone_size: many
d_call: -
cdr3_nt: TGCAGTGCTAGAGATCGAAACAGAGGATTTAACTATGGCTACACCTTC
cdr3_aa: CSARDRNRGFNYGYTF

j_call: TRBJ2-7
v_call: TRBV9
clone_size: many
d_call: -
cdr3_nt: TGTGCCAGCAGCCCCCGACCCGAGGGGTCCTCCTACGAGCAGTACTTC
cdr3_aa: CASSPRPEGSSYEQYF